This TCR beta chain is from a study of blood T cell repertoires in COVID-19. Authors' analysis steps: Scientists estimated how many nucleated cells there were by amplifying reference gene primers. Repertoires were generated with immunoSEQ multiplex PCR, while TCRdb's copy carries only in-frame clones and drops some. D and trimming were read from the DNA, whereas the V and J calls and clone size are those reported in that table. This table has fewer than 350,000 clones, around 90% appearing once. Deletions cut 5 bases from V and 1 base from J, with 14 bases between. Germline CDR1 MDHEN, CDR2 SYDVKM. The CDR3 runs to 15 residues.

The sequencing input was peripheral blood. This TCR came from a woman aged 25 to 39 with COVID-19, enrolled during active disease. The J gene is TRBJ2-5, the V gene TRBV28; D gene unclear. The CDR3 is CASSPMTTGQETQYF. In DNA, the CDR3 is TGTGCCAGCAGTCCCATGACCACGGGCCAAGAGACCCAGTACTTC.